This T cell receptor (beta chain) was captured by sequencing in a study of blood T cell repertoires in COVID-19. Participants reported their clinical history, and cohort assignment relied on those reports. Sequenced by immunoSEQ multiplex PCR; TCRdb stores in-frame clones only, minus some. The sample has hundreds of thousands of clones; about nine tenths are singletons. This receptor was identified in a woman between 18 and 29 years old who had recovered from COVID-19. Source material: PBMCs or T cells enriched from blood (not recorded which).

In DNA form, the CDR3 reads TGTGCCAGCAGCGACAGATATGGCTACACCTTC. Translating it yields CASSDRYGYTF. The rearrangement uses TRBV9 and TRBJ1-2; D remains ambiguous. V gave up 3 bases and J gave up 5 bases, with 5 bases separating them. CDR3 length: 11 residues. The germline V gene has CDR1 SGDLS and CDR2 YYNGEE.